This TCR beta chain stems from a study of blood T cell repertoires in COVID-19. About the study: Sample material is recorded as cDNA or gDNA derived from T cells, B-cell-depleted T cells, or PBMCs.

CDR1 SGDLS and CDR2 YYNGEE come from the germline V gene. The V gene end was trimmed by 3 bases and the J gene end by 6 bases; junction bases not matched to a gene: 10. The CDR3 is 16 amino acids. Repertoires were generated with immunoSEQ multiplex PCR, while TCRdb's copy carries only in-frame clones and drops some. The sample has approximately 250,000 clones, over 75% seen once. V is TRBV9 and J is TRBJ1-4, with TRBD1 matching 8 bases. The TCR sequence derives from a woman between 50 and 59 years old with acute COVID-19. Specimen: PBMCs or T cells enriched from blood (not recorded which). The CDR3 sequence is CASSGDARGRDEKLFF. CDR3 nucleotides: TGTGCCAGCAGCGGAGATGCCAGGGGGCGAGATGAAAAACTGTTTTTT.